This T cell receptor (beta chain) was recovered during a study of OX40 agonist ivuxolimab in advanced cancers. Study-wide background: Patients were treated with intravenous ivuxolimab, dosed at 0.01 to 10 mg/kg and infused every 2 weeks. Eligibility rules accepted prior anti-PD-1, anti-PD-L1 or anti-CTLA-4 therapy, and around 44% had some. Among those treated, three patients had partial responses, one with hepatocellular carcinoma and two with cutaneous melanoma.

Study-wide results and limits: The average count of expanded clones was higher among CD8+ T cells than among CD4+.

CDR1 and CDR2 (germline): SGHKS, YYEKEE (reference sequence). The CDR3 has 20 amino acids. V shed 3 bases, J shed 0 bases, and the junction held 21 bases outside the gene matches. Assay: immunoSEQ multiplex PCR; the TCRdb copy retains only in-frame clones and omits some. The sample has fewer than 50,000 clones; about 90% are singletons. As concerns this clone: No antigen is known for it.

The source material was CD4+ or CD8+ T cells sorted from blood, sampled in a trial of the OX40 agonist ivuxolimab. The J gene is TRBJ2-7, the V gene TRBV5-5, with 7 bases lining up with TRBD1. The TCR originated in an adult with an advanced solid tumor such as melanoma, head and neck, liver or kidney cancer. The CDR3 reads CASSSHGSDRARTGSYEQYF. In DNA, the CDR3 is TGTGCCAGCAGCTCCCATGGGTCCGACAGGGCTAGAACTGGCTCCTACGAGCAGTACTTC.